Below, 18 T cell receptor beta chains from the same sample are listed, as sequenced in a study of T cells in Graves' hyperthyroidism and ophthalmopathy. Amplified TCR beta CDR3 regions came from RNA transcripts. The primer set for the first-round RT-PCR of the TCR CDR3 was HTBI. TCRdb analysed the multiplex PCR reads with MiXCR anew, one entry per CDR3 protein. Here the sample spans 500,000 to 650,000 distinct CDR3 sequences, roughly 14% being singletons. The source material was blood. The receptors shown here come from a woman in her forties or fifties with Graves' ophthalmopathy.

The V and J genes are TRBV19 and TRBJ2-7, with 8 positions matching TRBD1. The germline CDR1 and CDR2 sequences are LNHDA and SQIVND (reference sequence). Trimming removed 5 bases from V and 4 bases from J; junction bases left unmatched: 13. The CDR3 runs to 16 residues. CDR3 in DNA: TGTGCCAGTAGTTATCAGGGGGCCGACCCCCCTTACGAGCAGTACTTC. Translation gives CASSYQGADPPYEQYF. Drawing the rest from reference TRBV19 and TRBJ2-7, the complete variable domain is DGGITQSPKYLFRKEGQNVTLSCEQNLNHDAMYWYRQDPGQGLRLIYYSQIVNDFQKGDIAEGYSVSREKKESFPLTVTSAQKNPTAFYLCASSYQGADPPYEQYFGPGTRLTVT.

This clonotype was picked up a small number of times. V usage is TRBV15 and J usage is TRBJ2-3; 10 bases align to TRBD2. This CDR3 spans 16 amino acids. CDR1 is LNHNV, CDR2 YYDKDF, per germline (reference sequence). V lost 3 bases to trimming and J lost 4 bases; unmatched junction nucleotides: 7. CDR3 nucleotide sequence: TGTGCCACCAGCAGGGACTTAGCGGGAGGTTCAGATACGCAGTATTTT. Translation: CATSRDLAGGSDTQYF.

This chain links TRBV19 with TRBJ2-3; the D call may be TRBD1 or TRBD2 (5 bases each). Between the trimmed V and J ends, which lost 3 bases and 2 bases, there was a span of 15 bases. The CDR3 is made up of 16 amino acids. Germline V gene data show CDR1 as LNHDA and CDR2 as SQIVND (reference sequence). CDR3 DNA sequence: TGTGCCAGTAGTATGGGGACCGGGACGGTCACAGATACGCAGTATTTT. Its protein product is CASSMGTGTVTDTQYF.

The sample holds a few counts of this clonotype. The chain uses TRBV12-5 and TRBJ2-5, with D tentatively TRBD1 or TRBD2 (5 bases each). The germline CDR1 and CDR2 sequences are LGHNT and FRNRAP. This CDR3 is built from 14 residues. Trimming left V 3 bases short and J 4 bases short, with 12 bases between. In DNA, the CDR3 is TGTGCTAGTGGTTTCCCTTCGGGGCGAGAGACCCAGTACTTC. Its protein is CASGFPSGRETQYF.

This clonotype was seen more than once but under ten times. The gene calls are TRBV4-1 and TRBJ2-3, with D hard to call. The germline gives CDR1 MGHRA, CDR2 YSYEKL. V was clipped by 1 base and J by 9 bases, with 14 bases between them. The CDR3 consists of 14 residues. The CDR3 spells CASSQVPTPWTQYF. Written as DNA, the CDR3 is TGCGCCAGCAGCCAAGTACCCACACCATGGACGCAGTATTTT.

In this sample, this clonotype turned up many times. The chain uses TRBV6-5 and TRBJ2-7; a possible D gene is TRBD1 (6 bases). V was shortened by 0 bases and J by 5 bases, with 11 bases between the two germline ends. The CDR3 length is 14 residues. Germline assignment: CDR1 MNHEY and CDR2 SVGAGI. The DNA of the CDR3 is TGTGCCAGCAGTTACTCGACAGGTCGGGACGAGCAGTACTTC. It translates to CASSYSTGRDEQYF.

This clonotype was seen many times. J is TRBJ2-3 and V is TRBV7-2; D remains unclear. The CDR3 has 13 amino acids. The ends were cut back, 4 bases at V and 6 bases at J, with 11 bases in the middle. Germline lookup yields CDR1 SGHTA and CDR2 FQGNSA. CDR3 nucleotides: TGTGCCAGCAGCTCAAAAGTCGGTGATACGCAGTATTTT. Translation: CASSSKVGDTQYF.

This clonotype showed up many times. This sequence joins TRBV18 and TRBJ2-3, with D unresolved. Deletions cut 3 bases from V and 6 bases from J, with 10 bases between. The germline gives CDR1 KGHSH, CDR2 LQKENI. The CDR3 is 13 residues long. The CDR3 loop reads CASSPRIWDTQYF. CDR3 coding DNA: TGTGCCAGCTCACCGCGTATCTGGGATACGCAGTATTTT. The full variable domain, its missing parts supplied by reference TRBV18 and TRBJ2-3, is NAGVMQNPRHLVRRRGQEARLRCSPMKGHSHVYWYRQLPEEGLKFMVYLQKENIIDESGMPKERFSAEFPKEGPSILRIQQVVRGDSAAYFCASSPRIWDTQYFGPGTRLTVL.

Ten or more counts support this clonotype. The chain uses TRBV2 and TRBJ1-1; D unresolved. V gave up 7 bases and J gave up 4 bases, with 16 bases separating them. Germline CDR1 reads SNHLY; CDR2 reads FYNNEI. This CDR3 region has 14 residues. The CDR3 sequence is CASMEGGLGTEAFF. DNA of the CDR3: TGTGCCAGCATGGAAGGAGGGCTGGGCACTGAAGCTTTCTTT.

CDR3 nucleotide sequence: TGTGCCAGTAGTATTTCCCCGCCCGGGGCTAGCACAGATACGCAGTATTTT. This gives the protein CASSISPPGASTDTQYF. This chain connects TRBV19 to TRBJ2-3; D may be TRBD1 or TRBD2 (5 bases each). Trimming pared 3 bases from V and 0 bases from J, leaving 16 bases between. CDR1 and CDR2 (germline): LNHDA, SQIVND (reference sequence). The CDR3 sequence is 17 residues long.

This clonotype was recorded many times. V is TRBV30 and J is TRBJ1-4; perhaps TRBD1 as D (5 bases). The CDR3 runs to 16 residues. Germline V gives CDR1 GTSNPN, CDR2 SVGIG (reference sequence). Trimming removed 4 bases from V and 0 bases from J, with 15 bases in between. The CDR3 DNA is TGTGCCTGGACTATGGGGGTACTTGCAACTAATGAAAAACTGTTTTTT. As protein: CAWTMGVLATNEKLFF.

Concerning this clonotype: Just one base apart from a much larger clone, this may be a read error. The chain carries TRBV29-1 and TRBJ2-7; D unclear. Trimming removed 4 bases from V and 0 bases from J, with 13 bases in between. This CDR3 has 14 amino acids. Germline V lookup: CDR1 SQVTM, CDR2 ANQGSEA. CDR3 coding DNA: TGCAGCGTTGGAAAGGCAGAAGTCTCCTACGAGCAGTACTTC. It encodes CSVGKAEVSYEQYF.

This clonotype was recorded many times. This chain connects TRBV7-2 to TRBJ2-7, with D possibly being TRBD1 or TRBD2 (7 bases each). Germline assignment: CDR1 SGHTA and CDR2 FQGNSA. The ends were cut back, 5 bases at V and 4 bases at J, with 18 bases in the middle. This CDR3 spans 15 amino acids. In DNA form, the CDR3 reads TGTGCCAGCAGCACCAATCCAGGGGGGGTTTACGAGCAGTACTTC. The encoded protein is CASSTNPGGVYEQYF.

This clonotype has ten or more counts. V usage is TRBV20-1 and J usage is TRBJ2-7, with D possibly TRBD2 on 5 matching bases. Trimming pared 1 base from V and 3 bases from J, leaving 7 bases between. Germline V gene sequence: CDR1 DFQATT, CDR2 SNEGSKA (reference sequence). This CDR3 is built from 12 residues. CDR3 residues: CSARVRGYEQYF. CDR3 sequence (DNA): TGCAGTGCTAGAGTTCGGGGCTACGAGCAGTACTTC.

The chain employs TRBV6-1 and TRBJ2-1; unclear D gene. The CDR3 sequence is 14 residues long. Per the germline V gene, CDR1 is MNHNS and CDR2 is SASEGT. V was trimmed by 5 bases and J by 0 bases, leaving 8 bases between them. The chain's CDR3 is CASSRLASYNEQFF. The CDR3 DNA is TGTGCCAGCAGTCGACTGGCCTCCTACAATGAGCAGTTCTTC.

A remark on this clonotype: This may be a read error, as it is one base from a much larger clone. V and J are TRBV7-3 and TRBJ2-2, with 7 bases that match TRBD2. Losses at the gene ends were 3 bases for V and 4 bases for J; bases not matched to a gene: 8. This CDR3 contains 16 residues. Germline CDR1 reads SGHTA; CDR2 reads FQGTGA. This chain's CDR3 is CASSFSWTRATGELFF. The CDR3 DNA follows: TGTGCCAGCAGCTTTTCCTGGACTAGGGCCACCGGGGAGCTGTTTTTT.

In its sample, this clonotype was seen many times. V is TRBV9 and J is TRBJ2-1, with 12 bases identical to TRBD2. The CDR3 runs to 15 residues. Germline values: CDR1 SGDLS, CDR2 YYNGEE. V shed 4 bases, J shed 6 bases, and the junction held 5 bases outside the gene matches. The CDR3 DNA reads TGTGCCAGCAGCCAGACTAGCGGGAGACTCAATGAGCAGTTCTTC. Amino acids: CASSQTSGRLNEQFF.

This clonotype was observed at least ten times. J is TRBJ1-2 and V is TRBV4-1; D may be TRBD1 (6 bases). Trimming removed 4 bases at V and 9 bases at J, with 18 bases between. The CDR3 sequence is 14 residues long. CDR1 and CDR2 (germline): MGHRA, YSYEKL. The CDR3 nucleotides are TGCGCCAGCAGCCTAGACAGGAGGGCTATGAGCTACACCTTC. This gives the protein CASSLDRRAMSYTF.